Listed here are 31 T cell receptor beta chains from one sample, sequenced in a study of blood T cell repertoires in COVID-19. Repertoires were generated with immunoSEQ multiplex PCR, while TCRdb's copy carries only in-frame clones and drops some. The sample comprises about 260,000 clones, about nine tenths of which are singletons, and 3.7% rests with the top ten. Sequencing was carried out using peripheral blood. The receptors were gathered from a woman aged 40 to 50 with acute or convalescent COVID-19.

The CDR3 DNA is TGTGCCAGTAGATTGGACAGCCTTTATAGCAATCAGCCCCAGCATTTT. This sequence encodes CASRLDSLYSNQPQHF. The V call is TRBV19, the J call TRBJ1-5; TRBD1 is a possible D gene (6 bases). Trimming removed 6 bases from V and 0 bases from J, with 15 bases in between. The CDR3 length is 16 residues. Germline loops: CDR1 LNHDA, CDR2 SQIVND (reference sequence). Full variable domain (rest looked up from reference TRBV19 and TRBJ1-5): DGGITQSPKYLFRKEGQNVTLSCEQNLNHDAMYWYRQDPGQGLRLIYYSQIVNDFQKGDIAEGYSVSREKKESFPLTVTSAQKNPTAFYLCASRLDSLYSNQPQHFGDGTRLSIL.

J is TRBJ2-7 and V is TRBV6-5; TRBD1 matches 9 bases. This CDR3 comprises 14 residues. The V and J ends lost 6 bases and 4 bases, in that order; junction bases with no gene match: 7. Germline-derived CDR1 and CDR2 are MNHEY and SVGAGI. This chain's CDR3 is CASRRGGQGYEQYV. The CDR3 coding sequence is TGTGCCAGCAGAAGAGGGGGACAGGGTTACGAGCAGTACGTC.

The V gene is TRBV19, the J gene TRBJ1-1, with 12 bases lining up with TRBD1. V shed 0 bases, J shed 5 bases, and the junction held 10 bases outside the gene matches. This CDR3 has 18 amino acids. Germline CDR1 is LNHDA and CDR2 is SQIVND (reference sequence). The CDR3 loop is CASSIDGGQGARKTEAFF. In DNA form, the CDR3 reads TGTGCCAGTAGTATAGACGGGGGACAGGGGGCGCGTAAGACTGAAGCTTTCTTT.

V gene TRBV25-1 combines with J gene TRBJ1-1, with D possibly matching TRBD1 (6 bases). From germline, CDR1 is MGHDK and CDR2 SYGVNS. This CDR3 has 13 amino acids. V lost 6 bases to trimming and J lost 2 bases, with 10 bases between them. The CDR3 is CASRWTENTEAFF. The CDR3 DNA reads TGTGCCAGCAGATGGACAGAAAACACTGAAGCTTTCTTT.

The rearrangement uses TRBV5-6 and TRBJ1-2; 12 bases agree with TRBD1. CDR3 length equals 17 residues. Germline values: CDR1 SGHDT, CDR2 YYEEEE. V lost 4 bases, J lost 2 bases, and 9 bases stayed unmatched. In DNA, the CDR3 is TGTGCCAGCAGCCCCGGGACAGGGGGCCCCTTAAACTATGGCTACACCTTC. This translates into CASSPGTGGPLNYGYTF.

This chain joins TRBV18 and TRBJ1-3; D ambiguous. V lost 3 bases and J lost 0, with 18 bases in between. The germline V gene encodes CDR1 KGHSH and CDR2 LQKENI. This CDR3 comprises 18 residues. As DNA, the CDR3 is TGTGCCAGCTCACCGTATCTTTTGGCTCCCGACTCTGGAAACACCATATATTTT. Translation: CASSPYLLAPDSGNTIYF.

The J gene is TRBJ2-5, the V gene TRBV5-1; 10 nucleotides line up with TRBD1. The germline gives CDR1 SGHRS, CDR2 YFSETQ. This CDR3 comprises 18 residues. Trimming took 4 bases from V and 5 from J; bases not matched to a gene: 17. The CDR3 DNA sequence: TGCGCCAGCAGCCTCGGGACAGGGGCCTCACTGGTTGGGGAGACCCAGTACTTC. Translated: CASSLGTGASLVGETQYF.

This chain connects TRBV18 to TRBJ1-2; maybe TRBD1 (6 bases). V was trimmed by 6 bases and J by 4 bases, leaving 15 bases between them. Germline CDR1 reads KGHSH; CDR2 reads LQKENI. The CDR3 is made up of 14 amino acids. CDR3 amino acids: CASSRDTGGYGYTF. Here the CDR3 DNA reads TGTGCCAGCTCCCGGGACACGGGGGGCTATGGCTACACCTTC.

Only one count was recorded for this clone. The rearrangement uses TRBV7-2 and TRBJ2-5; 8 bases fit TRBD2. The junction had 12 bases not matched to a gene; V was cut back by 6 bases and J by 9 bases. The length of the CDR3 is 14 residues. The germline gives CDR1 SGHTA, CDR2 FQGNSA. CDR3 amino acids: CASRNRGGADSQYF. CDR3 bases: TGTGCCAGCAGAAACCGGGGGGGGGCCGATTCCCAGTACTTC.

The chain recombines TRBV18 with TRBJ2-7, with a possible D match to TRBD1 (5 bases). CDR3 length: 16 amino acids. V was trimmed by 6 bases and J by 0 bases, leaving 18 bases between them. CDR1 is KGHSH and CDR2 is LQKENI in the germline V gene. The CDR3 loop reads CASSTTGFSSSYEQYV. CDR3 nucleotides: TGTGCCAGCTCCACCACAGGATTCAGCAGCTCCTACGAGCAGTACGTC.

The DNA of the CDR3 is TGTGCCTGGAGTGACCGTGGCAGCAATCAGCCCCAGCATTTT. Its translation: CAWSDRGSNQPQHF. The chain joins TRBV30 to TRBJ1-5; D ambiguous. This CDR3 has 14 amino acids. Germline values: CDR1 GTSNPN, CDR2 SVGIG (reference sequence). Between the trimmed V and J ends, which lost 1 base and 1 base, there was a span of 8 bases.

The rearrangement uses TRBV6-5 and TRBJ1-2; 7 bases agree with TRBD1. The CDR3 runs to 15 residues. Germline-derived CDR1 and CDR2 are MNHEY and SVGAGI. V lost 4 bases to trimming and J lost 8 bases; unmatched junction nucleotides: 13. The CDR3 DNA reads TGTGCCAGCAGTTCACCCACGGACAGGCGGAGGGGCTACACCTTC. It specifies CASSSPTDRRRGYTF.

The gene calls are TRBV19 and TRBJ1-2; D remains unclear. The CDR3 covers 14 residues. Per the germline V gene, CDR1 is LNHDA and CDR2 is SQIVND (reference sequence). V lost 5 bases and J 4 bases, leaving 14 bases between the germline ends. CDR3 coding DNA: TGTGCCAGTAGTCCCCCAATGAGTACCTATGGCTACACCTTC. Protein product: CASSPPMSTYGYTF.

This chain uses TRBV3-1 (or the pseudogene TRBV3-2) with TRBJ1-2; the D gene is possibly TRBD1 (6 bases). Germline assignment: CDR1 LGHDT and CDR2 YNNKEL (reference sequence). V lost 1 base and J 2 bases, leaving 8 bases between the germline ends. The CDR3 is made up of 14 amino acids. CDR3 DNA: TGTGCCAGCAGCCAAGGTCAGGGGAACTATGGCTACACCTTC. It translates to CASSQGQGNYGYTF.

V gene TRBV6-5 combines with J gene TRBJ1-2; a weak D match, TRBD1 (6 bases). This CDR3 comprises 15 residues. Per germline, CDR1 MNHEY and CDR2 SVGAGI. The V and J ends lost 6 bases and 4 bases respectively, with 18 bases between them. The CDR3 here is CASRAYRDPTYGYTF. The CDR3 nucleotides read TGTGCCAGCAGAGCATACAGGGACCCCACCTATGGCTACACCTTC.

This chain connects TRBV6-4 to TRBJ1-1; D gene unclear. Trimming took off 4 bases at V and 7 bases at J, with 10 bases between the two ends. CDR1 is MRHNA and CDR2 is SNTAGT in the germline V gene. This CDR3 spans 12 amino acids. The CDR3: CASSATRGEAFF. Here the CDR3 DNA reads TGTGCCAGCAGTGCAACACGGGGTGAAGCTTTCTTT.

V is TRBV6-5 and J is TRBJ2-1; TRBD2 matches 8 bases. The CDR3 length is 13 residues. The germline V gene encodes CDR1 MNHEY and CDR2 SVGAGI. J gave up 13 bases and V 4 bases, and 9 bases lay outside the gene matches. The CDR3 region has the DNA TGTGCCAGCAGTTCAGAAAGCGGGGGCCTCCAGTTCTTC. Translation: CASSSESGGLQFF.

The chain employs TRBV10-3 and TRBJ1-2; D is unresolved. V lost 0 bases to trimming and J lost 0 bases, with 8 bases between them. Germline V gives CDR1 ENHRY, CDR2 SYGVKD. The CDR3 sequence is 15 residues long. CDR3 residues: CAISESNTANYGYTF. CDR3 nucleotides: TGTGCCATCAGTGAGTCTAACACCGCTAACTATGGCTACACCTTC.

This chain connects TRBV10-2 to TRBJ1-2; 9 positions match TRBD1. The CDR3 is 14 residues long. The ends lost 6 bases at V and 6 bases at J; junction bases unmatched: 8. CDR1 and CDR2 (germline): WSHSY, SAAADI. The CDR3 sequence: CASRGQGFYHGYTF. CDR3 nucleotide sequence: TGCGCCAGCAGGGGACAGGGATTCTATCATGGCTACACCTTC.

V gene TRBV24-1 combines with J gene TRBJ2-3; TRBD2 might be the D (6 bases). The germline V gene has CDR1 KGHDR and CDR2 SFDVKD. The CDR3 is 14 amino acids. Trimming shortened V by 4 bases and J by 9 bases, and 16 bases separated the two germline ends. This CDR3 is CATSEPGPRETQYF. In DNA form, the CDR3 reads TGTGCCACCAGTGAACCCGGGCCCCGGGAGACGCAGTATTTT.

CDR3 nucleotide sequence: TGTGCCAGCAGCGAGGCTCACAGGGGGCTGAGGGAGACCCAGTACTTC. Encoded protein: CASSEAHRGLRETQYF. This sequence joins TRBV5-6 and TRBJ2-5; 9 bases agree with TRBD1. Germline loops: CDR1 SGHDT, CDR2 YYEEEE. Trimming at V came to 4 bases and at J to 5 bases, leaving 12 bases not matched to a gene. The CDR3 runs to 16 residues.

This CDR3 is CASSMGDSGFYGYTF. CDR3 sequence (DNA): TGTGCCAGCTCCATGGGGGACAGTGGCTTTTATGGCTACACCTTC. This chain joins TRBV18 and TRBJ1-2, with TRBD1 identical over 7 bases. With 6 bases clipped from V and 5 bases from J, the junction kept 12 bases outside the gene matches. The CDR3 loop spans 15 amino acids. Germline values: CDR1 KGHSH, CDR2 LQKENI.

The V and J genes are TRBV7-8 and TRBJ1-2; D is ambiguous. V was trimmed by 3 bases and J by 0 bases, leaving 11 bases between them. From germline, CDR1 is SGHVS and CDR2 FQNEAQ. CDR3 length: 15 amino acids. Here the CDR3 DNA reads TGTGCCAGCAGCTTCTCAGGATTTACTAACTATGGCTACACCTTC. It encodes CASSFSGFTNYGYTF. The full variable domain, rest sourced from reference TRBV7-8 and TRBJ1-2, is GAGVSQSPRYKVAKRGQDVALRCDPISGHVSLFWYQQALGQGPEFLTYFQNEAQLDKSGLPSDRFFAERPEGSVSTLKIQRTQQEDSAVYLCASSFSGFTNYGYTFGSGTRLTVV.

The chain couples TRBV10-3 to TRBJ1-2, with TRBD1 matching 8 bases. V gave up 5 bases and J gave up 8 bases; unmatched junction bases: 4. This CDR3 comprises 12 residues. CDR1 and CDR2 from the germline V gene are ENHRY and SYGVKD. In nucleotides, the CDR3 is TGTGCCATCAGTTCGACAGGGGTCGGCTACACCTTC. This gives the protein CAISSTGVGYTF.

V and J are TRBV10-3 and TRBJ1-2; D uncertain. CDR1 and CDR2 (germline): ENHRY, SYGVKD. The CDR3 sequence is 15 residues long. The V end lost 2 bases, the J end lost 1 base, and 11 bases lay between the germline ends. The CDR3, as DNA: TGTGCCATCAGTGAGAGCGTGGCCAGTAACTATGGCTACACCTTC. Translating gives CAISESVASNYGYTF.

This clone was observed a single time. The V and J genes are TRBV9 and TRBJ2-1; TRBD1 matches at 7 bases. The CDR3 has 14 amino acids. V was pared by 3 bases and J by 5 bases, with 5 bases of the junction left unmatched. Germline lookup yields CDR1 SGDLS and CDR2 YYNGEE. The CDR3 here is CASSGEQGNNEQFF. The CDR3 DNA reads TGTGCCAGCAGCGGAGAACAGGGGAACAATGAGCAGTTCTTC. The full variable domain, rest sourced from reference TRBV9 and TRBJ2-1, is DSGVTQTPKHLITATGQRVTLRCSPRSGDLSVYWYQQSLDQGLQFLIQYYNGEERAKGNILERFSAQQFPDLHSELNLSSLELGDSALYFCASSGEQGNNEQFFGPGTRLTVL.

The rearrangement uses TRBV6-4 and TRBJ2-1; no definite D call. This CDR3 contains 16 residues. Germline CDR1 MRHNA, CDR2 SNTAGT. Trimming took off 2 bases at V and 0 bases at J, with 11 bases between the two ends. The CDR3 DNA reads as TGTGCCAGCAGTGACACGCGCGTGAGCTCCTACAATGAGCAGTTCTTC. As protein: CASSDTRVSSYNEQFF.

The chain couples TRBV29-1 to TRBJ1-1; tentatively, D is TRBD1 (6 bases). The CDR3 consists of 14 residues. V dropped 2 bases and J dropped 4 bases, with 14 bases sitting between them. Germline V CDR1 and CDR2: SQVTM, ANQGSEA. The CDR3 DNA reads as TGCAGCGTTGAACAGGGTCTGGGGGCCACTGAAGCTTTCTTT. Translating gives CSVEQGLGATEAFF.

This chain joins TRBV2 and TRBJ1-3; D remains unclear. Per germline, CDR1 SNHLY and CDR2 FYNNEI. V lost 4 bases, J lost 0 bases, and 22 bases lay in between. This CDR3 comprises 19 residues. Here the CDR3 reads CASSVFGGFPISSGNTIYF. The CDR3 DNA is TGTGCCAGCAGTGTATTCGGAGGGTTTCCCATCTCCTCTGGAAACACCATATATTTT.

The gene calls are TRBV18 and TRBJ1-4; the match to TRBD1 covers 12 bases. Per germline, CDR1 KGHSH and CDR2 LQKENI. The CDR3 length is 17 residues. Unmatched junction bases numbered 10, after V lost 3 bases and J lost 8 bases. CDR3 sequence reads: CASSPPGTGGAWEKLFF. In DNA form, the CDR3 reads TGTGCCAGCTCACCCCCCGGGACAGGGGGCGCCTGGGAAAAACTGTTTTTT.

V gene TRBV12-5 combines with J gene TRBJ2-2; TRBD1 matches 10 bases. CDR1 and CDR2 from the germline V gene are LGHNT and FRNRAP. CDR3 length equals 15 residues. J was trimmed by 3 bases and V by 6 bases; bases with no gene match: 4. The DNA of the CDR3 is TGTGCTAGTGGCGGGGACAGGGGCTACACCGGGGAGCTGTTTTTT. Protein product: CASGGDRGYTGELFF.